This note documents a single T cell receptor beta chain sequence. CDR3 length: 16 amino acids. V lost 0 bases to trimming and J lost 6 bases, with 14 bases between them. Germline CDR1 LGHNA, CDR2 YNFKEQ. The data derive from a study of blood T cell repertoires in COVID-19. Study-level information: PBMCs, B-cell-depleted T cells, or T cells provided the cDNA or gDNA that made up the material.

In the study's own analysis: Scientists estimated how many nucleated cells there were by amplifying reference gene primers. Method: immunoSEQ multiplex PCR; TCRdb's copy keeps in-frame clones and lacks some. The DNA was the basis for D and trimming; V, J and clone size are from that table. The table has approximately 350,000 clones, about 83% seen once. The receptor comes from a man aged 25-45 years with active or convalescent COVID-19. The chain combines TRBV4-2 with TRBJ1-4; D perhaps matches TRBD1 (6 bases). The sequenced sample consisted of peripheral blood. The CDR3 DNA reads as TGTGCCAGCAGCCAAGAACCCAGGGGCGCAGATGAAAAACTGTTTTTT. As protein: CASSQEPRGADEKLFF.